This record covers a single T cell receptor (beta chain). PCR involved 60 Vbeta and 13 Jbeta primers. Assay: immunoSEQ multiplex PCR; the TCRdb copy retains only in-frame clones and omits some. The table lists 130,000 or so clones, roughly four fifths of them singletons. Germline CDR1 is SGDLS and CDR2 is YYNGEE. The ends were cut back, 0 bases at V and 3 bases at J, with 13 bases in the middle. The CDR3 spans 16 residues. This entry comes from a study of cytomegalovirus exposure and HLA in healthy donors. The gene calls are TRBV9 and TRBJ1-3, with D maybe TRBD1 (6 bases). This TCR derives from a man aged 40-50 years in good health and CMV-seronegative. Sequencing was carried out using PBMCs. The CDR3 region is CASSVAYRTVGNTIYF. CDR3 bases: TGTGCCAGCAGCGTAGCTTATCGGACAGTTGGAAACACCATATATTTT.